The 26 T cell receptor beta chains listed next were all sequenced from one sample in a study of cytomegalovirus exposure and HLA in healthy donors (dated by TCRdb to between 2016 and 2019). Receptors were amplified or captured by the immunoSEQ multiplex PCR assay. For the multiplex PCR, a mixture combining 60 forward primers for TCR Vbeta segments and 13 reverse primers for TCR Jbeta segments was used. This immuneACCESS table, as held by TCRdb, lists in-frame sequences with V and J called but not all clones. Of the missing ones, under half trace to an unresolved V gene in checked studies; the others have no known cause. The sample table lists approximately 150,000 clones, 70% to 85% of them with a count of one. Roughly 1.9% of the sample lies in the top ten. The specimen sequenced was PBMCs. The receptors here all came from a woman in her forties in good health and CMV-seronegative.

The chain employs TRBV9 and TRBJ2-1; 12 nucleotides align to TRBD2. The CDR3 contains 16 residues. The V and J ends lost 0 bases and 8 bases, in that order; junction bases with no gene match: 6. Germline CDR1 SGDLS, CDR2 YYNGEE. Here the CDR3 reads CASSVGGLAGRHEQFF. The CDR3 DNA reads as TGTGCCAGCAGCGTAGGAGGACTAGCGGGGCGCCATGAGCAGTTCTTC. Based on the CDR3 plus reference TRBV9 and TRBJ2-1, the full variable domain is DSGVTQTPKHLITATGQRVTLRCSPRSGDLSVYWYQQSLDQGLQFLIQYYNGEERAKGNILERFSAQQFPDLHSELNLSSLELGDSALYFCASSVGGLAGRHEQFFGPGTRLTVL.

The chain couples TRBV25-1 to TRBJ2-7; D is ambiguous. Deletions cut 4 bases from V and 9 bases from J, with 13 bases between. The CDR3 contains 12 residues. The germline V gene has CDR1 MGHDK and CDR2 SYGVNS. The chain's CDR3 is CASSAPPSGQYF. In DNA form, the CDR3 reads TGTGCCAGCAGTGCTCCCCCCTCCGGGCAGTACTTC.

The chain uses TRBV28 and TRBJ2-1; 11 nucleotides agree with TRBD1. The CDR3 is made up of 16 amino acids. V was clipped by 6 bases and J by 6 bases; unmatched bases: 10. The germline V gene has CDR1 MDHEN and CDR2 SYDVKM. The CDR3 DNA reads as TGTGCCAGCAGCCCACCGGGACAGGGGGGCATCAATGAGCAGTTCTTC. It codes for CASSPPGQGGINEQFF. The complete variable domain, with remaining parts taken from reference TRBV28 and TRBJ2-1, reads DVKVTQSSRYLVKRTGEKVFLECVQDMDHENMFWYRQDPGLGLRLIYFSYDVKMKEKGDIPEGYSVSREKKERFSLILESASTNQTSMYLCASSPPGQGGINEQFFGPGTRLTVL.

The gene calls are TRBV25-1 and TRBJ2-7; 11 nucleotides match TRBD1. CDR1 MGHDK and CDR2 SYGVNS come from the germline V gene. Unmatched junction bases numbered 3, after V lost 6 bases and J lost 5 bases. The CDR3 has 13 amino acids. The CDR3 loop is CASRRTGGNEQYF. The CDR3 nucleotides read TGTGCCAGCAGGAGGACAGGGGGCAACGAGCAGTACTTC.

The V call is TRBV19, the J call TRBJ2-1; 11 bases agree with TRBD2. The CDR3 spans 15 residues. V gave up 5 bases and J gave up 8 bases; unmatched junction bases: 8. Looked up from germline, CDR1 is LNHDA and CDR2 is SQIVND (reference sequence). CDR3 amino acids: CASSVTSGNSYEQFF. The CDR3 DNA follows: TGTGCCAGTAGTGTGACTAGCGGGAACAGCTATGAGCAGTTCTTC.

The rearrangement uses TRBV10-1 and TRBJ1-1, with 8 bases that match TRBD1. The germline V gene has CDR1 WNHNN and CDR2 SYGVQD (reference sequence). This CDR3 contains 13 residues. The ends lost 8 bases at V and 4 bases at J; junction bases unmatched: 6. The CDR3 nucleotides read TGCGCCAGCCGGACAGGGCGGGCCACTGAAGCTTTCTTT. Its protein product is CASRTGRATEAFF.

The chain joins TRBV7-8 to TRBJ1-2; 10 bases fit TRBD1. The junction had 11 bases not matched to a gene; V was cut back by 4 bases and J by 3 bases. This CDR3 is built from 17 residues. Germline V gene data show CDR1 as SGHVS and CDR2 as FQNEAQ. Here the CDR3 reads CASSSLLGQGIYYGYTF. In nucleotides, the CDR3 is TGTGCCAGCAGCTCCCTCTTGGGACAGGGGATTTACTATGGCTACACCTTC.

V is TRBV28 and J is TRBJ2-2; D gene ambiguous. V dropped 6 bases and J dropped 6 bases, with 5 bases sitting between them. Germline V gene data show CDR1 as MDHEN and CDR2 as SYDVKM. The CDR3 length is 11 residues. The CDR3 is CASRRSGELFF. The DNA of the CDR3 is TGTGCCAGCAGGCGTTCCGGGGAGCTGTTTTTT.

The rearrangement links TRBV7-3 to TRBJ2-2; 7 bases are shared with TRBD2. CDR1 and CDR2 from the germline V gene are SGHTA and FQGTGA. This CDR3 contains 16 residues. The trim removed 5 bases at V and 6 bases at J, leaving 12 bases unmatched. The DNA for the CDR3 is TGTGCCAGCAGCCCCGGAGCAGCGGGAACCCCCGGGGAGCTGTTTTTT. Its translation: CASSPGAAGTPGELFF. Full variable domain (missing parts from reference TRBV7-3 and TRBJ2-2): GAGVSQTPSNKVTEKGKYVELRCDPISGHTALYWYRQSLGQGPEFLIYFQGTGAADDSGLPNDRFFAVRPEGSVSTLKIQRTERGDSAVYLCASSPGAAGTPGELFFGEGSRLTVL.

The chain uses TRBV6-5 and TRBJ1-1; D is undetermined. V was pared by 5 bases and J by 0 bases, with 4 bases between. The germline V gene has CDR1 MNHEY and CDR2 SVGAGI. This CDR3 has 12 residues. CDR3 nucleotide sequence: TGTGCCAGCAGTACAATGAACACTGAAGCTTTCTTT. It is translated as CASSTMNTEAFF.

This clone was counted only a few times. The V and J genes are TRBV5-4 and TRBJ2-7; possible D gene TRBD1, 5 bases. V lost 3 bases to trimming and J lost 1 base, with 11 bases between them. This CDR3 has 14 residues. Germline V CDR1 and CDR2: SGHNT, YYREEE (reference sequence). CDR3 protein: CASSSKQDSYEQYF. Written as DNA, the CDR3 is TGTGCCAGCAGCTCCAAACAGGATTCCTACGAGCAGTACTTC.

The CDR3 sequence is CATSRGAGQADGEQFF. For the CDR3, the DNA is TGTGCCACCAGCAGAGGGGCCGGACAGGCGGATGGGGAGCAGTTCTTC. The chain recombines TRBV15 with TRBJ2-1; 7 nucleotides match TRBD1. Germline V gene sequence: CDR1 LNHNV, CDR2 YYDKDF (reference sequence). The J segment lost 10 bases and the V segment lost 1 base, leaving 13 bases of the junction unmatched. The CDR3 is made up of 16 amino acids.

The chain couples TRBV18 to TRBJ2-7, with D maybe TRBD1 (6 bases). V was trimmed by 4 bases and J by 5 bases, leaving 12 bases between them. The germline V gene encodes CDR1 KGHSH and CDR2 LQKENI. This CDR3 contains 13 residues. This CDR3 is CASSRSPGDEQYF. DNA of the CDR3: TGTGCCAGCTCACGGAGCCCAGGGGACGAGCAGTACTTC.

In its sample, this clone was seen once. DNA for the CDR3: TGCGCCAGCAGCCAAGTTGGTCAGCTAGAAGAAGCTTTCTTT. Translation: CASSQVGQLEEAFF. This rearrangement joins TRBV4-3 to TRBJ1-1; D ambiguous. The CDR3 has 14 amino acids. Between the trimmed V and J ends, which lost 1 base and 8 bases, there was a span of 14 bases. Germline assignment: CDR1 LGHNA and CDR2 YSLEER.

J is TRBJ2-7 and V is TRBV7-2; 7 bases match TRBD1. The CDR3 has 16 amino acids. Germline values: CDR1 SGHTA, CDR2 FQGNSA. With 2 bases clipped from V and 2 bases from J, the junction kept 9 bases outside the gene matches. The CDR3 nucleotides are TGTGCCAGCAGCTTATTCTCCACAGGGGCTACCTACGAGCAGTACTTC. Its protein product is CASSLFSTGATYEQYF. The variable domain in full, with the rest retrieved from reference TRBV7-2 and TRBJ2-7, is GAGVSQSPSNKVTEKGKDVELRCDPISGHTALYWYRQSLGQGLEFLIYFQGNSAPDKSGLPSDRFSAERTGGSVSTLTIQRTQQEDSAVYLCASSLFSTGATYEQYFGPGTRLTVT.

The chain links TRBV7-8 to TRBJ2-3; perhaps TRBD1 as D (5 bases). The CDR3 runs 17 residues. V was shortened by 7 bases and J by 0 bases, with 20 bases between the two germline ends. Germline V gene lookup returns CDR1 SGHVS and CDR2 FQNEAQ. CDR3 in DNA: TGTGCCAGCACTAGGGGCTTCCCAGCCTCTAGCACAGATACGCAGTATTTT. As protein: CASTRGFPASSTDTQYF.

This CDR3 reads CASSIPTGTVGETQYF. In nucleotides, the CDR3 is TGTGCCAGTAGTATACCTACCGGGACAGTCGGAGAGACCCAGTACTTC. The chain is built from TRBV19 and TRBJ2-5; 7 nucleotides match TRBD1. Germline CDR1 and CDR2: LNHDA and SQIVND (reference sequence). J lost 4 bases, V lost 2 bases, and 10 bases had no gene match. The CDR3 extends over 16 amino acids.

The J gene is TRBJ1-5, the V gene TRBV29-1, with 7 bases matching TRBD1. The CDR3 has 14 amino acids. From germline, CDR1 is SQVTM and CDR2 ANQGSEA. After removal of 7 bases from V and 0 bases from J, the junction contained 6 bases not matched to a gene. The CDR3 region is CSATTGNSNQPQHF. The CDR3 DNA follows: TGCAGCGCAACGACAGGGAATAGCAATCAGCCCCAGCATTTT.

This clone is a singleton in its sample. The chain recombines TRBV15 with TRBJ2-1; TRBD2 matches at 9 bases. V shed 1 base and J 10 bases; nucleotides not matched to a gene: 14. The CDR3 runs 17 residues. Germline CDR1 and CDR2: LNHNV and YYDKDF (reference sequence). CDR3 amino acids: CATSRGSGTSLGGEQFF. In DNA form, the CDR3 reads TGTGCCACCAGCAGAGGTTCAGGGACTAGCCTAGGAGGGGAGCAGTTCTTC. The full variable domain, completed using reference TRBV15 and TRBJ2-1, is DAMVIQNPRYQVTQFGKPVTLSCSQTLNHNVMYWYQQKSSQAPKLLFHYYDKDFNNEADTPDNFQSRRPNTSFCFLDIRSPGLGDTAMYLCATSRGSGTSLGGEQFFGPGTRLTVL.

The chain uses TRBV7-2 and TRBJ2-1; 8 nucleotides align to TRBD1. V lost 2 bases, J lost 5 bases, and 5 bases stayed unmatched. The CDR3 contains 15 residues. Germline V CDR1 and CDR2: SGHTA, FQGNSA. The CDR3, as DNA: TGTGCCAGCAGCTTAAGGCAGGGGGCCCACAATGAGCAGTTCTTC. It specifies CASSLRQGAHNEQFF.

The V and J genes are TRBV28 and TRBJ2-5, with 8 bases matching TRBD2. V lost 7 bases, J lost 2 bases, and 6 bases stayed unmatched. The CDR3 is made up of 14 amino acids. Germline CDR1 reads MDHEN; CDR2 reads SYDVKM. Written as DNA, the CDR3 is TGTGCCAGCACCCTACCGGGGGGGCAAGAGACCCAGTACTTC. Translation gives CASTLPGGQETQYF.

This clone was observed a single time. V and J are TRBV9 and TRBJ1-1, with TRBD1 identical over 8 bases. Germline loops: CDR1 SGDLS, CDR2 YYNGEE. The CDR3 is made up of 16 amino acids. The V and J ends lost 0 bases and 8 bases, in that order; junction bases with no gene match: 12. CDR3 coding DNA: TGTGCCAGCAGCGTAGGGCAGGGGGCGTCATCACAAGAAGCTTTCTTT. It encodes CASSVGQGASSQEAFF.

The rearrangement uses TRBV25-1 and TRBJ1-4, with D tentatively TRBD1 (5 bases). This CDR3 contains 16 residues. Trimming stripped 6 bases from V and 1 base from J, with 15 bases between. Germline lookup yields CDR1 MGHDK and CDR2 SYGVNS. The DNA for the CDR3 is TGTGCCAGCAGCCCCACGCACCAGGGAACTAATGAAAAACTGTTTTTT. Translation gives CASSPTHQGTNEKLFF.

The chain employs TRBV7-9 and TRBJ2-7; possible D gene TRBD1, 7 bases. Germline V gives CDR1 SEHNR, CDR2 FQNEAQ (reference sequence). CDR3 length equals 14 residues. The V end lost 8 bases, the J end lost 6 bases, and 20 bases lay between the germline ends. CDR3 sequence: CASFRGVEGAEQYF. CDR3 bases: TGTGCCAGCTTCCGGGGCGTGGAGGGGGCCGAGCAGTACTTC. Full variable domain (rest looked up from reference TRBV7-9 and TRBJ2-7): DTGVSQNPRHKITKRGQNVTFRCDPISEHNRLYWYRQTLGQGPEFLTYFQNEAQLEKSRLLSDRFSAERPKGSFSTLEIQRTEQGDSAMYLCASFRGVEGAEQYFGPGTRLTVT.

About this clone itself: In the same sample, other DNA sequences code for this CDR3. The chain is built from TRBV13 and TRBJ2-7; possibly TRBD1 for D (7 bases). Germline V gives CDR1 PRHDT, CDR2 FYEKMQ (reference sequence). The V end lost 5 bases, the J end lost 7 bases, and 15 bases lay between the germline ends. The CDR3 runs to 13 residues. The CDR3 DNA reads as TGTGCCAGCAGCGGCGGGACAGATAAAGAGCAGTACTTC. Protein: CASSGGTDKEQYF.

The V and J genes are TRBV29-1 and TRBJ2-7, with TRBD2 matching 8 bases. This CDR3 contains 13 residues. V lost 6 bases, J lost 3 bases, and 7 bases stayed unmatched. CDR1 and CDR2 (germline): SQVTM, ANQGSEA. The CDR3 region is CSVILAESYEQYF. In nucleotides, the CDR3 is TGCAGCGTCATACTAGCGGAAAGCTACGAGCAGTACTTC.